Listed below are T cell receptor beta chains from one sample, sequenced in a study of graft-versus-host responses after intestinal transplantation. Their antigens remain unidentified. Profiled with immunoSEQ multiplex PCR; TCRdb holds only in-frame clones, not every one. The data contain some 90,000 clones, almost 90% of them seen just once; the ten biggest clones take up less than 0.12%. Source: unstimulated CD4+ T cells sorted from spleen or lymph node cells, taken before intestinal transplant. These TCRs come from a human donor who received an intestinal transplant. The CDR3 runs from the conserved cysteine through the conserved F or W. The order of the fields is V gene, D gene, J gene, clone size, CDR3 DNA, CDR3 protein. D genes are given only for firm matches. Clone size, where shown, is once, few, many, or a class for clones that have expanded.

>TRBV6-5|-|TRBJ1-2|-
TGTGCCAGCAGTTACAGGGGCGGCTATGGCTACACCTTC
CASSYRGGYGYTF
>TRBV10-2|TRBD2|TRBJ2-1|few
TGCGCCAGCAACCCAGCGGGGGGGAGGAATGAGCAGTTCTTC
CASNPAGGRNEQFF
>TRBV10-1|-|TRBJ2-7|-
TGCGCCAGCAGTGAATCAGGGAGGCTCGAGCAGTACTTC
CASSESGRLEQYF
>TRBV18|TRBD2|TRBJ2-7|-
TGTGCCAGCTCCCCACTAGCGGGGACCTACGAGCAGTACTTC
CASSPLAGTYEQYF
>TRBV18|-|TRBJ2-2|-
TGTGCCAGCTCACCGCAGGGGACCACCGGGGAGCTGTTTTTT
CASSPQGTTGELFF
>TRBV6-5|TRBD2|TRBJ2-1|-
TGTGCCAGCAGTTACTCGAGGGTAGCGGGGGGGCAAGAGCAGTTCTTC
CASSYSRVAGGQEQFF
>TRBV7-9|-|TRBJ2-3|-
TGTGCCAGCAGCTCTTATGATACGCAGTATTTT
CASSSYDTQYF
>TRBV5-4|-|TRBJ2-1|-
TGTGCCAGCAGCTGGGGGGGCGAGCAGTTCTTC
CASSWGGEQFF
>TRBV2|-|TRBJ2-6|-
TGTGCCAGCAGTGAAAGAGGCACTGGGGCCAACGTCCTGACTTTC
CASSERGTGANVLTF
>TRBV11-2|-|TRBJ1-6|-
TGTGCCAGCAGCTTTGATCGGAATTCACCCCTCCACTTT
CASSFDRNSPLHF
>TRBV7-2|TRBD2|TRBJ2-2|once
TGTGCCAGCAGCAAGGGGGTTTCGTCGGGGGGGAATACCGGGGAGCTGTTTTTT
CASSKGVSSGGNTGELFF
>TRBV5-1|TRBD2|TRBJ2-2|-
TGCGCCAGCAGCACTCGACTAGCGGGGGCCAACACCGGGGAGCTGTTTTTT
CASSTRLAGANTGELFF
>TRBV18|TRBD1|TRBJ1-1|once
TGTGCCAGCTCACCCCCAGGGACAGGTCCGTACGTTATGAACACTGAAGCTTTCTTT
CASSPPGTGPYVMNTEAFF
>TRBV6-1|-|TRBJ1-1|-
TGTGCCAGTCAGAGGCAGGGTTGGAACACTGAAGCTTTCTTT
CASQRQGWNTEAFF
>TRBV6-5|-|TRBJ1-2|-
TGTGCCAGCAGTTACTCGAGCTGGGCAGGGCCTTATGGCTACACCTTC
CASSYSSWAGPYGYTF
>TRBV18|TRBD1|TRBJ2-7|-
TGTGCCAGCTCACCCGGCCGGGACAGGTCATCCTACGAGCAGTACTTC
CASSPGRDRSSYEQYF
>TRBV27|TRBD1|TRBJ2-1|-
TGTGCCAGCAGACCGGACAGGGCCCAAGAGATTGAGCAGTTCTTC
CASRPDRAQEIEQFF
>TRBV7-2|-|TRBJ1-5|-
TGTGCCAGCAGCCCCGTGGGGGGAAATCAGCCCCAGCATTTT
CASSPVGGNQPQHF
>TRBV5-1|TRBD2|TRBJ2-1|once
TGCGCCAGCAGCCGGGGGACTAGCGGGGGCGCCTACTACAATGAGCAGTTCTTC
CASSRGTSGGAYYNEQFF
>TRBV2|-|TRBJ2-7|-
TGTGCCAGCAACTCCCGGGCGGGGCCACATGAGGGGCAGTACTTC
CASNSRAGPHEGQYF
>TRBV19|-|TRBJ2-7|-
TGTGCCAGTAGTCCCACCGGGGGCTACGAGCAGTACTTC
CASSPTGGYEQYF
>TRBV18|-|TRBJ2-7|-
TGTGCCAGCTCACCGGGGGCCTTAATTTACGAGCAGTACTTC
CASSPGALIYEQYF
>TRBV4-1|TRBD1|TRBJ2-7|-
TGCGCCAGCAGCCAAAGCCTTGGGACAGGGGAGGGCGAGCAGTACTTC
CASSQSLGTGEGEQYF
>TRBV27|-|TRBJ2-2|-
TGTGCCAGCAGCCCTATAGGGGGGGCGAACACCGGGGAGCTGTTTTTT
CASSPIGGANTGELFF
>TRBV5-8|-|TRBJ1-2|-
TGTGCCAGCAGCCTGGGGAATGGGCCCCATGGCTACACCTTC
CASSLGNGPHGYTF
>TRBV20-1|-|TRBJ1-1|-
TGCAGTTCCCAGGTGAACACTGAAGCTTTCTTT
CSSQVNTEAFF
>TRBV25-1|TRBD2|TRBJ2-7|-
TGTGCCAGCAGTGCCCGGGAGAGACTAGCGGGGATCGCCTACGAGCAGTACTTC
CASSARERLAGIAYEQYF
>TRBV5-4|TRBD2|TRBJ2-7|-
TGTGCCAGCAGCTTAGCGGGAGGGACGTCCTACGAGCAGTACTTC
CASSLAGGTSYEQYF
>TRBV4-1|-|TRBJ2-3|-
TGCGCCAGCAGCTCTGTCAGAGATACGCAGTATTTT
CASSSVRDTQYF
>TRBV10-3|TRBD2|TRBJ2-1|-
TGTGCCATCAGTGTGGGTAGCGGGGGAGTAAATGAGCAGTTCTTC
CAISVGSGGVNEQFF
>TRBV7-6|TRBD1|TRBJ1-1|-
TGTGCCAGCAGCTTAACAGGGGAATACACTGAAGCTTTCTTT
CASSLTGEYTEAFF
>TRBV10-3|TRBD2|TRBJ2-1|-
TGTGCCATCAGGGGACTAGCGGGGGGGGTTGGCCATGAGCAGTTCTTC
CAIRGLAGGVGHEQFF
>TRBV29-1|TRBD1|TRBJ1-1|-
TGCAGCGTTAGACAGGGGGGGACTGAAGCTTTCTTT
CSVRQGGTEAFF
>TRBV7-9|TRBD1|TRBJ1-2|once
TGTGCCAGCAGCTTATCCCCGACAGGGGTGGGCTACACCTTC
CASSLSPTGVGYTF
>TRBV6-5|-|TRBJ2-1|-
TGTGCCAGCAGTTACCGGGGAGAATACAATGAGCAGTTCTTC
CASSYRGEYNEQFF
>TRBV18|TRBD1|TRBJ2-5|-
TGTGCCAGCTCACCGCAACAGGGGCACCAAGAGACCCAGTACTTC
CASSPQQGHQETQYF
>TRBV2|TRBD1|TRBJ2-1|-
TGTGCCAGCAGTGCGGGGACAGGGGGCTTAAATGAGCAGTTCTTC
CASSAGTGGLNEQFF
>TRBV5-1|-|TRBJ1-6|few
TGCGCCTCCCAAACGGGGTATAATTCACCCCTCCACTTT
CASQTGYNSPLHF
>TRBV29-1|-|TRBJ2-5|-
TGCAGCGTTGGGGACGGGGATCGGGAGCAGTACTTC
CSVGDGDREQYF
>TRBV19|-|TRBJ1-2|-
TGTGCCAGTAAGCCCCGAGGGGGGGCGGATGGCTACACCTTC
CASKPRGGADGYTF
>TRBV27|-|TRBJ1-6|few
TGTGCCAGCAAGATCGGAGGGGCCCTTTCACCCCTCCACTTT
CASKIGGALSPLHF
>TRBV6-1|TRBD1|TRBJ1-2|-
TGTGCCAGCAGGGAGGGACAGCCTTATGGCTACACCTTC
CASREGQPYGYTF
>TRBV10-2|-|TRBJ1-5|-
TGCGCCAGCAGTCCGGAGGGCATTAGCAATCAGCCCCAGCATTTT
CASSPEGISNQPQHF
>TRBV29-1|-|TRBJ1-1|-
TGCAGCGTTACCAGGCCCATGAACACTGAAGCTTTCTTT
CSVTRPMNTEAFF
>TRBV10-1|TRBD1|TRBJ2-3|-
TGCGCCCGCAAGGGGACAGGGCCAGATACGCAGTATTTT
CARKGTGPDTQYF
>TRBV5-1|TRBD1|TRBJ2-3|-
TGCGCCAGCAGCCCGAGGACAGGGCGGGATACGCAGTATTTT
CASSPRTGRDTQYF
>TRBV19|-|TRBJ2-3|-
TGTGCCAGTAGTATCATGGGGAATGGGGGCATACGGGATACGCAGTATTTT
CASSIMGNGGIRDTQYF
>TRBV27|TRBD1|TRBJ2-7|-
TGTGCCAGCAGTTCGGAGACAGGGGGTTCTTACGAGCAGTACTTC
CASSSETGGSYEQYF
>TRBV5-1|TRBD1|TRBJ1-6|few
TGCGCCAGCAGCTTCCAGGGGGATTATTCACCCCTCCACTTT
CASSFQGDYSPLHF
>TRBV2|TRBD1|TRBJ1-6|-
TGTGCCAGCAGTGTTCTGACAGGGGGTTTCAATTCACCCCTCCACTTT
CASSVLTGGFNSPLHF
>TRBV2|TRBD2|TRBJ2-7|-
TGTGCCAGCAGGGGCGGGGGAGGGAGAACCTACGAGCAGTACTTC
CASRGGGGRTYEQYF
>TRBV9|-|TRBJ2-3|-
TGTGCCAGCAGCGTCCCGGGGGGCACAGATACGCAGTATTTT
CASSVPGGTDTQYF
>TRBV20-1|-|TRBJ2-5|-
TGCAGTGCTGGAGACCTCACCCAGTACTTC
CSAGDLTQYF